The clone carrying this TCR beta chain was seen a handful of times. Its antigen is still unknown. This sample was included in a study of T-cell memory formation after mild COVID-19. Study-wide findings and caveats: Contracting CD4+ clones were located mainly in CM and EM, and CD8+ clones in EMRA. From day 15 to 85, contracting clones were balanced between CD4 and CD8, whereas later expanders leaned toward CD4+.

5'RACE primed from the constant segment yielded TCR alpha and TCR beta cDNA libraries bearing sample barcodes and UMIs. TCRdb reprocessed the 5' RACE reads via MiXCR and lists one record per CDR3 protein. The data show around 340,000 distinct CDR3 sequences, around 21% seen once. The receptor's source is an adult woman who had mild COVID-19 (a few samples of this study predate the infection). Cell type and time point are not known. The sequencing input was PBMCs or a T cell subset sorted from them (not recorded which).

The CDR3 protein is CATSMSDSSLAQYF. Written as DNA, the CDR3 is TGTGCCACCAGCATGTCGGACTCCTCCCTGGCCCAGTACTTC. The J gene is TRBJ2-5, the V gene TRBV15, with D maybe TRBD2 (5 bases). Germline V gives CDR1 LNHNV, CDR2 YYDKDF (reference sequence). The CDR3 is made up of 14 amino acids. V lost 4 bases and J lost 9, with 18 bases in between.